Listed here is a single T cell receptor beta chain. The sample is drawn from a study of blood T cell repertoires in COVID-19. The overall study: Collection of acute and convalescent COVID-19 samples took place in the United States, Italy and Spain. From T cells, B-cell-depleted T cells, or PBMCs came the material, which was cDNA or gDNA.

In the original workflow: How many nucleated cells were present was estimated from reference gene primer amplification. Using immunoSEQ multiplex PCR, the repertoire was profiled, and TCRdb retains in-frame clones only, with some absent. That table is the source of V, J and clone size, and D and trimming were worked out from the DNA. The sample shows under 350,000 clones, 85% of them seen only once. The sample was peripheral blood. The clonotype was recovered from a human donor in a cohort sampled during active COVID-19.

CDR3 sequence (DNA): TGTGCCAGCTCAAATACCGGGACAGGGGATCAGCCCCAGCATTTT. Amino acids: CASSNTGTGDQPQHF. The rearrangement joins TRBV18 to TRBJ1-5; 10 bases fit TRBD1. This CDR3 spans 15 amino acids. Germline V lookup: CDR1 KGHSH, CDR2 LQKENI. Unmatched junction bases numbered 6, after V lost 5 bases and J lost 5 bases.